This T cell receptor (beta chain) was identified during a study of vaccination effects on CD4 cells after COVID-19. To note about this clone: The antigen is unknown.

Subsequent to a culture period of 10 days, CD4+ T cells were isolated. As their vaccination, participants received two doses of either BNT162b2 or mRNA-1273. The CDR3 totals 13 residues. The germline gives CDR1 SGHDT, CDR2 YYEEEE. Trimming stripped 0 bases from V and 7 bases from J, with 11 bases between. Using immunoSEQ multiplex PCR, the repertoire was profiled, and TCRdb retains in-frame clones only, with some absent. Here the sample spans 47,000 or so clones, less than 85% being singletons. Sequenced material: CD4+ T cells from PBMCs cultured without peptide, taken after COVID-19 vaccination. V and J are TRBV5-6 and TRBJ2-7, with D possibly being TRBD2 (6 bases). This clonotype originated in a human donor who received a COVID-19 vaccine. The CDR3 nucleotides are TGTGCCAGCAGCTTGGGCGGGATGGGGGAGCAGTACTTC. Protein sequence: CASSLGGMGEQYF.